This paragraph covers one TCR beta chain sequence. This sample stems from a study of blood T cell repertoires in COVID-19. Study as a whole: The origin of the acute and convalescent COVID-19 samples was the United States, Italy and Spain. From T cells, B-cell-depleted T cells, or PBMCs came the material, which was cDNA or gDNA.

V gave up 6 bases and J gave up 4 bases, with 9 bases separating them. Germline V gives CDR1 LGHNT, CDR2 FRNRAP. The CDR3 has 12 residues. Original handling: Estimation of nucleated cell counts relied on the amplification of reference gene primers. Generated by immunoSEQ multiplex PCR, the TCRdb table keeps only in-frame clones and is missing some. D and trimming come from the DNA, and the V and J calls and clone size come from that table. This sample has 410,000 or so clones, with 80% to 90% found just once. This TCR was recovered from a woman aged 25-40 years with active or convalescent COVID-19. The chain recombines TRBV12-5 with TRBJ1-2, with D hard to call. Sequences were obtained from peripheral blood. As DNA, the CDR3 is TGTGCTAGTGGGTATGAGGTCTATGGCTACACCTTC. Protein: CASGYEVYGYTF.